This T cell receptor beta chain derives from a study of graft-versus-host responses after intestinal transplantation. For the study at large: Anti-thymocyte globulin served as induction for all recipients, who then took tacrolimus and steroids for about three years.

The method was immunoSEQ multiplex PCR; TCRdb's version includes in-frame clones alone and lacks a portion of them. Of some 13,000 clones listed, under 40% are singletons. In its sample, this clone is medium-sized. Investigators plated some 200,000 CFSE-labeled responder cells together with some 200,000 irradiated stimulator cells labeled with violet dye. General observations from the study: Detected in recipient marrow were GvH clones, some of which were first observed in ileum or blood.

The CDR3 contains 14 residues. The germline V gene encodes CDR1 LNHDA and CDR2 SQIVND (reference sequence). V lost 5 bases, J lost 0 bases, and 3 bases stayed unmatched. The V gene is TRBV19, the J gene TRBJ2-7; 8 nucleotides agree with TRBD1. The sequence derives from a human patient who received an intestinal transplant. Source: alloreactive CD8+ T cells from a mixed lymphocyte reaction culture, taken before intestinal transplant. The subset denotes: CFSE-low proliferating T cells sorted from roughly six-day pre-transplant mixed lymphocyte reaction (GvH or HvG direction). CDR3 nucleotides: TGTGCCAGTAGTGGGACAGGAAGCTCCTACGAGCAGTACTTC. Encoded protein: CASSGTGSSYEQYF.